This T cell receptor (beta chain) was retrieved from a study of T cell repertoires in aging, cancer and after chemotherapy. Study as a whole: Donors were grouped into six age bands spanning 30 or younger through 70 or older. Clear clonal overlap appeared across healthy donor samples taken over several months to years.

A mixed TRB-A/B primer pool amplified rearranged TRB by multiplex touch-down PCR. From the multiplex PCR reads, TCRdb called clonotypes with MiXCR, one entry per CDR3 protein. The sample has around 5,000 distinct CDR3 sequences; under 25% are singletons. Broader study findings: These repertoire data do not allow conclusions about immunological memory after chemotherapy.

By sample share, this clonotype is medium-sized. Its matching antigen is unknown. The CDR3 sequence is 13 residues long. With 2 bases removed from V and 3 bases from J, the gap between germline ends came to 8 bases. The germline V gene encodes CDR1 SGHDT and CDR2 YYEEEE. Peripheral blood genomic DNA, not sorted cells or RNA, was the template. This receptor was identified in a human donor in good health. The donor label of this sample is uncertain. The sample taken for sequencing was blood. The chain carries TRBV5-6 and TRBJ1-1; D not resolved. CDR3 in DNA: TGTGCCAGCAGCTTAGGAGGGCACACTGAAGCTTTCTTT. It is translated as CASSLGGHTEAFF.